This T cell receptor beta chain was sequenced in a study of cytomegalovirus exposure and HLA in healthy donors. Study findings and constraints: Later on, a genetic analysis was performed. It linked a missense variant in DCLRE1C with V- and J-gene trimming of TCR beta. Solely CMV serostatus was available to characterize immune exposure. A later analysis associated 15,000 or so TCR beta sequences with HLA alleles at a 0.05 false discovery rate.

V dropped 6 bases and J dropped 5; count of bases not matched to a gene: 7. In germline, CDR1 is MNHNS, CDR2 SASEGT. The CDR3 loop spans 14 amino acids. The PCR contained 60 Vbeta and 13 Jbeta primers. The table came from immunoSEQ multiplex PCR; TCRdb's copy has only in-frame clones and leaves some out. The sample lists about 160,000 clones; 81% were seen once. With regard to this clone: What it binds is not known.

What was sequenced was PBMCs. V and J are TRBV6-1 and TRBJ2-1, with 7 positions matching TRBD1. This TCR came from a man aged 45-65 years in good health and CMV-seropositive. The CDR3 DNA follows: TGTGCCAGCAGGGCGACAGGGCTGGACAATGAGCAGTTCTTC. The encoded protein is CASRATGLDNEQFF.